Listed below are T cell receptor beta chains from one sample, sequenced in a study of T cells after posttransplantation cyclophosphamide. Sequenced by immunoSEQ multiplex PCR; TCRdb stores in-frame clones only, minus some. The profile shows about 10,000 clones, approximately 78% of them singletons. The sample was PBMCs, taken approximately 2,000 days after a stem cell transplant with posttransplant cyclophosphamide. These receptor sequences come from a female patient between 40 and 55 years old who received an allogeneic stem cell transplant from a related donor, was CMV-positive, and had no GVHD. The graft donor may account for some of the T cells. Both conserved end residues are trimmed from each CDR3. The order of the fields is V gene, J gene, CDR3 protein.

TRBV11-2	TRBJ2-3	ASSLGPRADTQY
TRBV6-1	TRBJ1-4	ASSEDRVTNEKLF
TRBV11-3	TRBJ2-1	ASSLGGRGDYNEQF
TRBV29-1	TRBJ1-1	SVALQGLTEAF
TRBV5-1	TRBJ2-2	ASSLARQFLDPPNTGELF
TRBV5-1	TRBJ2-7	ASSKGQGDEQY
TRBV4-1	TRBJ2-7	ASSQDRTDPGEQY
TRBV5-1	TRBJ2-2	ASGGDNTGELF
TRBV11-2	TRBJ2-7	ASSPRDRATGQY
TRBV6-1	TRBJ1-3	ASRRGRPGNTIY
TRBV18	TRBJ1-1	ASSLTGRPTEAF